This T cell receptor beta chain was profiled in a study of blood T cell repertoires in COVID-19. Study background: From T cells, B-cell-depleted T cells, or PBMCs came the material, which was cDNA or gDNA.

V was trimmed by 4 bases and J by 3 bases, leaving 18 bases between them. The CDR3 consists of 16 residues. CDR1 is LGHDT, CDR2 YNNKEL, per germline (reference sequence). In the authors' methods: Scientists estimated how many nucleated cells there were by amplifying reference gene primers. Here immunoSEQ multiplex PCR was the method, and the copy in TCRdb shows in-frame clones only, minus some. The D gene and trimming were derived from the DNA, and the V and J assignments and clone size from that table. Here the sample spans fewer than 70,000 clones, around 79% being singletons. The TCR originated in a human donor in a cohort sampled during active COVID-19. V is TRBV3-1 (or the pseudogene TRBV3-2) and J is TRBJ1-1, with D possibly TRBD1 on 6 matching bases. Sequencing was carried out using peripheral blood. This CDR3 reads CASSPVWRGGDTEAFF. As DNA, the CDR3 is TGTGCCAGCAGCCCTGTGTGGAGGGGGGGCGACACTGAAGCTTTCTTT.